The T cell receptor (beta chain) under discussion was sequenced for a study of regulatory T cells in long-lasting Graves disease. As for time point: newly diagnosed GD, antithyroid drugs for less than 3 months. There was RNA extracted from PBMCs, and the TCR library was made from it. Building the TCR beta libraries relied on iRepertoire HTBI primers, and CDR3 regions underwent Arm-PCR. TCRdb re-called the multiplex PCR reads with MiXCR, one entry per CDR3 protein. The sample has about 560,000 distinct CDR3 sequences, about 15% seen once. The CDR3 extends over 16 amino acids. J gave up 0 bases and V 4 bases, and 7 bases lay outside the gene matches. Germline V lookup: CDR1 SGHRS, CDR2 YFSETQ. These same records also appear under a second study, on T cells in Graves' hyperthyroidism and ophthalmopathy.

The chain combines TRBV5-1 with TRBJ1-5; 7 bases are a match to TRBD1. This sample comprised peripheral blood mononuclear cells (PBMCs), obtained at new diagnosis, from a patient treated with antithyroid drugs. This TCR was sampled from a man between 18 and 29 years old with Graves disease. CDR3: CASSPGGDYSNQPQHF. The CDR3 DNA reads TGCGCCAGCAGCCCAGGGGGGGACTATAGCAATCAGCCCCAGCATTTT.